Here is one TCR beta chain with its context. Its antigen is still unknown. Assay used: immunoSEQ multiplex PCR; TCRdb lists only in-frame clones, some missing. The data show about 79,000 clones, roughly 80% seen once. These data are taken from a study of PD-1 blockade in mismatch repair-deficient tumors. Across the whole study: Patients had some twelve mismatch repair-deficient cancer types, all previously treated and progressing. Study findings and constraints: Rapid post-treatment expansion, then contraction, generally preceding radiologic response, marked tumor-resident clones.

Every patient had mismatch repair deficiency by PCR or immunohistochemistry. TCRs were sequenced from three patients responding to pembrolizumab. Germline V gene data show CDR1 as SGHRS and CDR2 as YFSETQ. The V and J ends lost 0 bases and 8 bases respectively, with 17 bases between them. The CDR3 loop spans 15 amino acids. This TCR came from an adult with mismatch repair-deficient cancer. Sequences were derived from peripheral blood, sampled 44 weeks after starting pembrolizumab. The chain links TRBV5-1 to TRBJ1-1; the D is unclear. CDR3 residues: CASSLENPVIHEAFF. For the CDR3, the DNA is TGCGCCAGCAGCTTGGAAAATCCGGTCATCCACGAAGCTTTCTTT.